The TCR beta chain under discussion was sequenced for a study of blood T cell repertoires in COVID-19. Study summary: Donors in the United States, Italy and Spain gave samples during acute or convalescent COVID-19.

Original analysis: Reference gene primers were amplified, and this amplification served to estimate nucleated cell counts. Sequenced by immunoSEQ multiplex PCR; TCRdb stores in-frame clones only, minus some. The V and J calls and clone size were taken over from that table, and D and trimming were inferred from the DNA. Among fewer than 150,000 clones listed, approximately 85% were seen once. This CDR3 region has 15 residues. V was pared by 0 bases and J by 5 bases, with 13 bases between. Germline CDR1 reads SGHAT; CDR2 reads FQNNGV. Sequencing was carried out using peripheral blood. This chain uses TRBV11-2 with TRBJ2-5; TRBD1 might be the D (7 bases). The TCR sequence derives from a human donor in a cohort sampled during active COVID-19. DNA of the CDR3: TGTGCCAGCAGCTTAGACGGAGGAGGGGGCGAGACCCAGTACTTC. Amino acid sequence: CASSLDGGGGETQYF. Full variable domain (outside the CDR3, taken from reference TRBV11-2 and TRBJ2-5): EAGVAQSPRYKIIEKRQSVAFWCNPISGHATLYWYQQILGQGPKLLIQFQNNGVVDDSQLPKDRFSAERLKGVDSTLKIQPAKLEDSAVYLCASSLDGGGGETQYFGPGTRLLVL.